The 10 T cell receptor beta chains in this list originate from one sample, sequenced in a study of T cells in pancreatic ductal adenocarcinoma. Assay: immunoSEQ multiplex PCR; the TCRdb copy retains only in-frame clones and omits some. The sample carries roughly 5,400 clones, about 88% recorded once. The selected patients with pancreatic ductal adenocarcinoma had surgery but no neoadjuvant therapy. The sample comprised pancreatic tumor tissue. The receptors here all came from a human donor with pancreatic ductal adenocarcinoma.

J is TRBJ1-2 and V is TRBV6-9; tentative D call: TRBD1 (5 bases). Germline CDR1 and CDR2: MNHGY and SVAAGI. The CDR3 has 13 amino acids. Trimming pared 3 bases from V and 4 bases from J, leaving 9 bases between. The DNA for the CDR3 is TGTGCCAGCAGTTACCCCGACAGCTATGGCTACACCTTC. As protein: CASSYPDSYGYTF.

The V gene is TRBV11-3, the J gene TRBJ2-5; tentative D call: TRBD1 (7 bases). The V gene's germline CDR1 is SGHNT and CDR2 YENEEA. Trimming stripped 3 bases from V and 5 bases from J, with 16 bases between. There are 15 residues in the CDR3. The CDR3 nucleotides are TGTGCCAGCAGCTTGAACTCAGGGGGGAAGGAGACCCAGTACTTC. It encodes CASSLNSGGKETQYF.

This chain connects TRBV6-6 to TRBJ2-5, with 10 bases that match TRBD2. V lost 2 bases to trimming and J lost 3 bases; unmatched junction nucleotides: 3. Looked up from germline, CDR1 is MNHNY and CDR2 is SVGAGI (reference sequence). This CDR3 is built from 15 residues. The CDR3 nucleotides read TGTGCCAGCAGTTACAACCTAGCGGGGGAAGAGACCCAGTACTTC. This translates into CASSYNLAGEETQYF.

This rearrangement joins TRBV19 to TRBJ1-3; D might be TRBD1 (5 bases). Trimming took 10 bases from V and 0 from J, leaving 13 bases between them. Germline lookup yields CDR1 LNHDA and CDR2 SQIVND (reference sequence). The CDR3 has 14 amino acids. Written as DNA, the CDR3 is TGTGCCACCCGCCCAGGGCGCTCTGGAAACACCATATATTTT. Its protein product is CATRPGRSGNTIYF.

The chain has TRBV25-1 and TRBJ1-3, with no clear D. The CDR3 is made up of 15 amino acids. CDR1 and CDR2 from the germline V gene are MGHDK and SYGVNS. Trimming cost V 3 bases and J 4 bases, with 13 bases left between them. In DNA form, the CDR3 reads TGTGCCAGCAGTGACCCGGGGAGTTCGGGAAACACCATATATTTT. This sequence encodes CASSDPGSSGNTIYF.

This chain links TRBV6-1 with TRBJ1-5; possible D gene TRBD1, 6 bases. Trimming removed 5 bases at V and 3 bases at J, with 11 bases between. In germline, CDR1 is MNHNS, CDR2 SASEGT. The CDR3 is 14 residues long. The CDR3 loop reads CASSSTGYNQPQHF. DNA of the CDR3: TGTGCCAGCAGTTCCACAGGGTACAATCAGCCCCAGCATTTT.

V gene TRBV11-2 combines with J gene TRBJ1-6, with a possible D match to TRBD1 (5 bases). This CDR3 is 13 amino acids long. The germline gives CDR1 SGHAT, CDR2 FQNNGV. The V gene lost 5 bases and the J gene lost 8 bases, with 10 bases spanning the gap. CDR3 residues: CASSGRGDSPLHF. CDR3 sequence (DNA): TGTGCCAGCAGCGGTCGGGGGGATTCACCCCTCCACTTT.

The rearrangement links TRBV7-3 to TRBJ2-1; perhaps TRBD2 as D (6 bases). Looked up from germline, CDR1 is SGHTA and CDR2 is FQGTGA. V was cut by 1 base and J by 8 bases, with 12 bases left in between. The CDR3 runs to 14 residues. This chain's CDR3 is CASSLRLEGHEQFF. CDR3 sequence (DNA): TGTGCCAGCAGCTTAAGACTAGAGGGCCATGAGCAGTTCTTC.

The V gene is TRBV2, the J gene TRBJ1-4; D remains ambiguous. Germline V CDR1 and CDR2: SNHLY, FYNNEI. The CDR3 runs 15 residues. With 3 bases removed from V and 3 bases from J, the gap between germline ends came to 11 bases. The CDR3 loop is CASSDGGISNEKLFF. Here the CDR3 DNA reads TGTGCCAGCAGTGACGGAGGGATATCTAATGAAAAACTGTTTTTT. Full variable domain (remainder filled in from reference TRBV2 and TRBJ1-4): EPEVTQTPSHQVTQMGQEVILRCVPISNHLYFYWYRQILGQKVEFLVSFYNNEISEKSEIFDDQFSVERPDGSNFTLKIRSTKLEDSAMYFCASSDGGISNEKLFFGSGTQLSVL.

The V call is TRBV18, the J call TRBJ1-6; no firm D call. This CDR3 spans 14 amino acids. Germline CDR1 is KGHSH and CDR2 is LQKENI. Trimming cost V 3 bases and J 2 bases, with 5 bases left between them. CDR3 residues: CASSPEAYNSPLHF. DNA for the CDR3: TGTGCCAGCTCACCGGAGGCCTATAATTCACCCCTCCACTTT.